The 16 T cell receptor beta chains below were found in one sample sequenced in a study of T cells after posttransplantation cyclophosphamide. The assay was immunoSEQ multiplex PCR, and TCRdb's table has in-frame clones only and misses some. The sample consists of roughly 13,000 clones, under 85% of them appearing once. Material: memory CD4+ T cells sorted from PBMCs. These receptors all come from a man in his forties or fifties.

This rearrangement joins TRBV19 to TRBJ2-3, with D unresolved. The germline gives CDR1 LNHDA, CDR2 SQIVND (reference sequence). The CDR3 runs 13 residues. V was pared by 0 bases and J by 6 bases, with 7 bases between. In nucleotides, the CDR3 is TGTGCCAGTAGTATAGATCGAGCGGATACGCAGTATTTT. Its translation is CASSIDRADTQYF.

This clone has just a few counts. CDR3 loop: CASSEATGLNEQFF. The DNA for the CDR3 is TGTGCCAGCAGTGAGGCGACAGGGTTAAATGAGCAGTTCTTC. The V call is TRBV2, the J call TRBJ2-1; 7 nucleotides align to TRBD1. CDR3 size: 14 residues. The V segment lost 3 bases and the J segment 7 bases; nucleotides outside the gene matches: 6. Germline CDR1 reads SNHLY; CDR2 reads FYNNEI.

The chain recombines TRBV19 with TRBJ2-7, with TRBD1 matching 8 bases. J was trimmed by 6 bases and V by 5 bases; bases with no gene match: 6. Germline CDR1 is LNHDA and CDR2 is SQIVND (reference sequence). The CDR3 loop spans 13 amino acids. Here the CDR3 DNA reads TGTGCCAGTAGTCCGAGGACAGGGAGCGAGCAGTACTTC. Translating gives CASSPRTGSEQYF. The full variable domain, rest sourced from reference TRBV19 and TRBJ2-7, is DGGITQSPKYLFRKEGQNVTLSCEQNLNHDAMYWYRQDPGQGLRLIYYSQIVNDFQKGDIAEGYSVSREKKESFPLTVTSAQKNPTAFYLCASSPRTGSEQYFGPGTRLTVT.

The chain uses TRBV19 and TRBJ2-1; D call uncertain. This CDR3 contains 13 residues. V was cut by 5 bases and J by 4 bases, with 9 bases left in between. Germline V gives CDR1 LNHDA, CDR2 SQIVND (reference sequence). The CDR3 DNA reads TGTGCCAGTAGTTCCGGAGCATACAATGAGCAGTTCTTC. Protein product: CASSSGAYNEQFF.

This sequence joins TRBV18 and TRBJ1-1; tentatively, D is TRBD1 (6 bases). V shed 6 bases and J shed 2 bases, with 22 bases lying between them. The CDR3 extends over 17 amino acids. CDR1 is KGHSH and CDR2 is LQKENI in the germline V gene. The CDR3 region is CASSALLTDRGNTEAFF. CDR3 nucleotides: TGTGCCAGCTCCGCACTATTAACGGACAGAGGAAACACTGAAGCTTTCTTT.

The gene calls are TRBV29-1 and TRBJ2-1; no reliable D call. CDR1 and CDR2 (germline): SQVTM, ANQGSEA. This CDR3 region has 14 residues. V was clipped by 7 bases and J by 0 bases, with 13 bases between them. CDR3 sequence: CSALDWSSYNEQFF. Written as DNA, the CDR3 is TGCAGCGCTCTTGACTGGAGCTCCTACAATGAGCAGTTCTTC.

The rearrangement links TRBV18 to TRBJ2-5; 7 bases are shared with TRBD1. This CDR3 spans 14 amino acids. Germline V gene lookup returns CDR1 KGHSH and CDR2 LQKENI. V shed 4 bases, J shed 1 base, and the junction held 3 bases outside the gene matches. In nucleotides, the CDR3 is TGTGCCAGCTCACGGGACAGACCCCAAGAGACCCAGTACTTC. It encodes CASSRDRPQETQYF.

The chain combines TRBV7-6 with TRBJ1-1; D not resolved. CDR1 and CDR2 from the germline V gene are SGHVS and FNYEAQ. Trimming removed 1 base at V and 6 bases at J, with 12 bases between. The CDR3 sequence is 14 residues long. The CDR3 DNA reads as TGTGCCAGCAGCTTAGGTCGCGTCGGGGCTGAAGCTTTCTTT. It specifies CASSLGRVGAEAFF.

J is TRBJ1-2 and V is TRBV4-2; TRBD1 agrees at 8 bases. Trimming cost V 0 bases and J 5 bases; bases outside gene matches: 8. The CDR3 is made up of 16 amino acids. Germline CDR1 LGHNA, CDR2 YNFKEQ. The CDR3 loop is CASSQDRPTGGYGYTF. The CDR3 region has the DNA TGTGCCAGCAGCCAAGATCGACCCACAGGGGGGTATGGCTACACCTTC.

The chain links TRBV7-2 to TRBJ2-1; D might be TRBD2 (5 bases). Per germline, CDR1 SGHTA and CDR2 FQGNSA. V was trimmed by 1 base and J by 13 bases, leaving 11 bases between them. CDR3 length: 12 amino acids. CDR3 sequence: CASSLVAGLQFF. CDR3 nucleotides: TGTGCCAGCAGCTTAGTTGCGGGTCTTCAGTTCTTC. Variable domain in full (rest from reference TRBV7-2 and TRBJ2-1): GAGVSQSPSNKVTEKGKDVELRCDPISGHTALYWYRQSLGQGLEFLIYFQGNSAPDKSGLPSDRFSAERTGGSVSTLTIQRTQQEDSAVYLCASSLVAGLQFFGPGTRLTVL.

The chain is built from TRBV6-5 and TRBJ2-6; D perhaps matches TRBD1 (6 bases). CDR1 is MNHEY, CDR2 SVGAGI, per germline. Trimming took off 2 bases at V and 3 bases at J, with 11 bases between the two ends. The CDR3 is made up of 16 amino acids. The CDR3 DNA is TGTGCCAGCAGTTACAACAGGGTGGATGGGGCCAACGTCCTGACTTTC. The encoded protein is CASSYNRVDGANVLTF.

In its sample, this clone was seen a few times. Written as DNA, the CDR3 is TGTGCCAGCAGCCTGCAAAGGACTAGCGGGGGGGCGGCAGATACGCAGTATTTT. Translation gives CASSLQRTSGGAADTQYF. The rearrangement uses TRBV7-2 and TRBJ2-3; 15 bases are shared with TRBD2. V shed 5 bases, J shed 4 bases, and the junction held 10 bases outside the gene matches. The CDR3 has 18 amino acids. Germline V gene lookup returns CDR1 SGHTA and CDR2 FQGNSA. Variable domain in full (rest from reference TRBV7-2 and TRBJ2-3): GAGVSQSPSNKVTEKGKDVELRCDPISGHTALYWYRQSLGQGLEFLIYFQGNSAPDKSGLPSDRFSAERTGGSVSTLTIQRTQQEDSAVYLCASSLQRTSGGAADTQYFGPGTRLTVL.

For the CDR3, the DNA is TGTGCCAGCAGTGGTAGGGAGTATAGTAATGAAAAACTGTTTTTT. Encoded protein: CASSGREYSNEKLFF. The chain combines TRBV2 with TRBJ1-4; D is unresolved. CDR1 and CDR2 from the germline V gene are SNHLY and FYNNEI. V lost 4 bases, J lost 4 bases, and 13 bases lay in between. The CDR3 is 15 amino acids.

The chain recombines TRBV5-5 with TRBJ1-2; a weak D match, TRBD1 (5 bases). Germline lookup yields CDR1 SGHKS and CDR2 YYEKEE (reference sequence). The CDR3 extends over 14 amino acids. Trimming removed 0 bases from V and 8 bases from J, with 14 bases in between. The CDR3 protein is CASSLEPTGEGYTF. In DNA, the CDR3 is TGTGCCAGCAGCTTGGAACCAACGGGGGAAGGCTACACCTTC.

The rearrangement links TRBV28 to TRBJ2-2; 9 bases are a match to TRBD1. The germline CDR1 and CDR2 sequences are MDHEN and SYDVKM. Trimming cost V 8 bases and J 4 bases; bases outside gene matches: 8. This CDR3 spans 15 amino acids. CDR3 residues: CASGDRDLPTGELFF. DNA of the CDR3: TGTGCCAGCGGGGACAGGGATCTTCCCACCGGGGAGCTGTTTTTT. Using reference TRBV28 and TRBJ2-2 for the parts outside the CDR3, the full variable domain is DVKVTQSSRYLVKRTGEKVFLECVQDMDHENMFWYRQDPGLGLRLIYFSYDVKMKEKGDIPEGYSVSREKKERFSLILESASTNQTSMYLCASGDRDLPTGELFFGEGSRLTVL.

This clone was seen a handful of times. The rearrangement joins TRBV19 to TRBJ1-2; D possibly corresponds to TRBD1 (6 bases). V lost 9 bases to trimming and J lost 5 bases, with 13 bases between them. Germline loops: CDR1 LNHDA, CDR2 SQIVND (reference sequence). The CDR3 extends over 12 amino acids. Here the CDR3 DNA reads TGTGCCAGCTCTGGGCAGGGGTATGGCTACACCTTC. Residues: CASSGQGYGYTF.